A selection of T cell receptor beta chains follows, all from one sample in a study of T cell responses to AZD1222 COVID-19 vaccine. Measured with immunoSEQ multiplex PCR; TCRdb has only the in-frame clones, and not every one. Here the sample spans under 170,000 clones, 92% being singletons. The sample in question was peripheral blood, obtained 28 days after the second AZD1222 dose. All receptors come from an adult who received the AZD1222 COVID-19 vaccine. Each CDR3 is given with its conserved first and last residue. D genes are given only for firm matches. Clone size is not always given. Where it is, it says once, few, many or a class for expanded clones.

v_call,d_call,j_call,clone_size,cdr3_aa,cdr3_nt
TRBV3-1/TRBV3-2,NA,TRBJ1-6,NA,CASSQDWGHNSPLHF,TGTGCCAGCAGCCAAGATTGGGGACACAATTCACCCCTCCACTTT
TRBV12-5,NA,TRBJ1-1,NA,CASGLVIGHRMTSAFF,TGTGCTAGTGGTTTGGTAATCGGACATCGTATGACTTCGGCTTTCTTT
TRBV10-3,NA,TRBJ1-1,NA,CAIAWGTEAFF,TGTGCCATCGCCTGGGGCACTGAAGCTTTCTTT
TRBV7-2,TRBD1,TRBJ2-1,NA,CASSLNRGLNEQFF,TGTGCCAGCAGCTTAAACAGGGGCTTGAATGAGCAGTTCTTC
TRBV11-2,TRBD2,TRBJ2-3,NA,CASSFRGRREDTQYF,TGTGCCAGCAGCTTTCGCGGGAGAAGGGAAGATACGCAGTATTTT
TRBV28,NA,TRBJ1-1,NA,CASTRSQGATEAFF,TGTGCCAGCACACGTTCGCAGGGTGCCACTGAAGCTTTCTTT
TRBV6-5,NA,TRBJ2-7,few,CASSYREDYEQYF,TGTGCCAGCAGTTACAGGGAGGACTACGAGCAGTACTTC
TRBV28,TRBD1,TRBJ1-1,NA,CASIPGGRREAFF,TGTGCCAGCATACCAGGGGGCCGCCGTGAAGCTTTCTTT
TRBV27,NA,TRBJ1-6,NA,CASSLEEDSPLHF,TGTGCCAGCAGTTTAGAGGAAGATTCACCCCTCCACTTT
TRBV10-3,NA,TRBJ1-2,NA,CAISGGLVGYTF,TGTGCCATCAGTGGGGGGCTGGTTGGCTACACCTTC
TRBV10-2,TRBD2,TRBJ2-1,NA,CASSESAFGLAGSNEQFF,TGCGCCAGCAGTGAGTCGGCCTTCGGACTAGCGGGGTCCAATGAGCAGTTCTTC
TRBV4-2,NA,TRBJ1-4,NA,CASSQHGTNEKLFF,TGTGCCAGCAGCCAGCATGGAACTAATGAAAAACTGTTTTTT
TRBV4-1,NA,TRBJ2-3,NA,CASSRIAPDTQYF,TGCGCCAGCAGCAGAATAGCCCCAGATACGCAGTATTTT
TRBV19,TRBD2,TRBJ2-3,NA,CASSTLAGLASTDTQYF,TGTGCCAGTAGTACACTAGCGGGACTAGCTAGCACAGATACGCAGTATTTT
TRBV6-2/TRBV6-3,NA,TRBJ1-5,NA,CASSHPSGANQPQHF,TGTGCCAGCAGCCACCCTTCAGGGGCCAATCAGCCCCAGCATTTT
TRBV27,NA,TRBJ2-5,NA,CASSFPGDQETQYF,TGTGCCAGCAGTTTCCCGGGCGACCAAGAGACCCAGTACTTC